This TCR beta chain was profiled in a study of T cell responses to AZD1222 COVID-19 vaccine. Overall study findings and caveats: Nearly half of the spike-specific TCRs reportedly recognize variant regions that carry no mutations. Most donors were white British, females outnumbered males, and clonal diversity was possibly underestimated.

Method: immunoSEQ multiplex PCR; TCRdb's copy keeps in-frame clones and lacks some. The sample lists over 110,000 clones, about nine tenths seen once, with roughly 1.7% in the top ten. V lost 6 bases, J lost 0 bases, and 9 bases lay in between. CDR1 is MDHEN, CDR2 SYDVKM, per germline. This CDR3 contains 14 residues. In this sample, this clone turned up a few times. The antigen remains undetermined. The chain carries TRBV28 and TRBJ1-3, with D perhaps matching TRBD1 (6 bases). This TCR was recovered from an adult who received the AZD1222 COVID-19 vaccine. Source: peripheral blood, taken 28 days after the second AZD1222 dose. The CDR3 nucleotides are TGTGCCAGCAGCAAGACAGGCTCTGGAAACACCATATATTTT. This sequence encodes CASSKTGSGNTIYF. The full variable domain, completed using reference TRBV28 and TRBJ1-3, is DVKVTQSSRYLVKRTGEKVFLECVQDMDHENMFWYRQDPGLGLRLIYFSYDVKMKEKGDIPEGYSVSREKKERFSLILESASTNQTSMYLCASSKTGSGNTIYFGEGSWLTVV.